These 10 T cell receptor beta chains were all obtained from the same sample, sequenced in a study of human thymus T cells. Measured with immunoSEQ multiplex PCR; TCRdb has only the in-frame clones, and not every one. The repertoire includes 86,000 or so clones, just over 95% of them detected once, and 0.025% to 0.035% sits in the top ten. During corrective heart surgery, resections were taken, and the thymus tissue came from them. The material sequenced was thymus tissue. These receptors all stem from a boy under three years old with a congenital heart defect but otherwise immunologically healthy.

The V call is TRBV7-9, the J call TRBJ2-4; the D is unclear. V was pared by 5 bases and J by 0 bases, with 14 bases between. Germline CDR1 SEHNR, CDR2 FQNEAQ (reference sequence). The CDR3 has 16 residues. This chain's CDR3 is CASSPSSGLAKNIQYF. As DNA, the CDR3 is TGTGCCAGCAGCCCATCTTCAGGTCTAGCCAAAAACATTCAGTACTTC.

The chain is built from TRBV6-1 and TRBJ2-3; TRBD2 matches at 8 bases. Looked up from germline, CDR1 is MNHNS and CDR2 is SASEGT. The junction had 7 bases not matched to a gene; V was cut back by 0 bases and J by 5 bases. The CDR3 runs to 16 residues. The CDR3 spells CASSEAQGLAGDTQYF. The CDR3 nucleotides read TGTGCCAGCAGTGAAGCGCAGGGCCTAGCGGGAGATACGCAGTATTTT.

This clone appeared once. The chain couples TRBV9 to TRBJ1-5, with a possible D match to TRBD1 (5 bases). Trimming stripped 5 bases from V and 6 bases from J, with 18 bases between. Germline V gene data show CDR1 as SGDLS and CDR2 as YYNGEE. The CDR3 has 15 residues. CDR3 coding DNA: TGTGCCAGCAGGCTGTGGGGCCCGGAAGGTCAGCCCCAGCATTTT. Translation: CASRLWGPEGQPQHF.

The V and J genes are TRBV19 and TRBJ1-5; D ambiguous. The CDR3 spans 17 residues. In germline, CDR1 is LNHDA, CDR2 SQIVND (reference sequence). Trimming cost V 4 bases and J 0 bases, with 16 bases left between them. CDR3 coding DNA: TGTGCCAGTAGTACTACACCGTCTCCGAATAGCAATCAGCCCCAGCATTTT. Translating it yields CASSTTPSPNSNQPQHF.

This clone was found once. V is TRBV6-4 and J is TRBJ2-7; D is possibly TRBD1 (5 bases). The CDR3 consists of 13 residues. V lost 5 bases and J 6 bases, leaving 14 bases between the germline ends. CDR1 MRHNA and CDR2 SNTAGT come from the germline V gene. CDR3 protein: CASSSRQGCEQYF. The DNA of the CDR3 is TGTGCCAGCAGTAGCCGGCAGGGTTGCGAGCAGTACTTC.

CDR3 sequence: CASSLEGQHNSPLHF. The CDR3 DNA reads TGTGCCAGCAGCTTAGAAGGTCAGCATAATTCACCCCTCCACTTT. The chain combines TRBV7-6 with TRBJ1-6; no clear D gene. V lost 1 base, J lost 5 bases, and 9 bases lay in between. Germline values: CDR1 SGHVS, CDR2 FNYEAQ. The CDR3 totals 15 residues.

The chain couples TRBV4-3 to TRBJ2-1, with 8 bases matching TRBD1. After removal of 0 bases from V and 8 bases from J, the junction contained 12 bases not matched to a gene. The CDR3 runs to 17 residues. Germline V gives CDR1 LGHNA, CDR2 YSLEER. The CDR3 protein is CASSQEDRETLRDEQFF. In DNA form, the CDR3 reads TGCGCCAGCAGCCAAGAGGACAGGGAAACTCTTCGGGATGAGCAGTTCTTC.

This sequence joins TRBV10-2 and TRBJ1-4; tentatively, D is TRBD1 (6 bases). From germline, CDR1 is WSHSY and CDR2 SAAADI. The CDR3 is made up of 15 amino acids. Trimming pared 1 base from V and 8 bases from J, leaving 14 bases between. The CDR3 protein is CASSEYRGLGEKLFF. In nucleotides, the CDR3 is TGCGCCAGCAGTGAGTACCGGGGGCTAGGCGAAAAACTGTTTTTT.

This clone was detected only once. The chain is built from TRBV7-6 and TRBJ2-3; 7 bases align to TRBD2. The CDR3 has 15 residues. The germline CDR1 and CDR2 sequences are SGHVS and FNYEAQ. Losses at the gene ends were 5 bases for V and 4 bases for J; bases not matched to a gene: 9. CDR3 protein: CASSPRSGESDTQYF. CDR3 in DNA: TGTGCCAGCAGCCCCCGGAGCGGGGAGTCAGATACGCAGTATTTT. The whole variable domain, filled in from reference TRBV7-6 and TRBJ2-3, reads GAGVSQSPRYKVTKRGQDVALRCDPISGHVSLYWYRQALGQGPEFLTYFNYEAQQDKSGLPNDRFSAERPEGSISTLTIQRTEQRDSAMYRCASSPRSGESDTQYFGPGTRLTVL.

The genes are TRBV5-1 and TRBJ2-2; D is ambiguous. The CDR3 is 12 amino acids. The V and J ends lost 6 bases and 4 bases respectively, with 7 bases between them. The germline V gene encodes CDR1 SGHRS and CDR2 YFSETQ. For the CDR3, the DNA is TGCGCCAGCACACAGAGCACCGGGGAGCTGTTTTTT. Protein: CASTQSTGELFF. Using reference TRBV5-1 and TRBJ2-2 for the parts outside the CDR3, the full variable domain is KAGVTQTPRYLIKTRGQQVTLSCSPISGHRSVSWYQQTPGQGLQFLFEYFSETQRNKGNFPGRFSGRQFSNSRSEMNVSTLELGDSALYLCASTQSTGELFFGEGSRLTVL.